This T cell receptor beta chain was sequenced during a study of CD8 T cells in ankylosing spondylitis. Regarding the study as a whole: Seemingly distinctive of ankylosing spondylitis blood was a TCR beta motif formed by eight highly homologous variants.

A remark on this clonotype: Antigen specificity is unknown.

TCRdb reprocessed the 5' RACE reads via MiXCR and lists one record per CDR3 protein. The repertoire includes about 700,000 distinct CDR3 sequences, around a fifth of them detected once, and under 20% sits in the top ten. The V end lost 6 bases, the J end lost 0 bases, and 9 bases lay between the germline ends. The CDR3 loop spans 14 amino acids. Sequencing input: blood, either unsorted or a sorted T cell fraction (not recorded which). This TCR was recovered from a male donor with ankylosing spondylitis. This rearrangement joins TRBV12-3 or TRBV12-4 to TRBJ1-3, with a weak D call TRBD1 (5 bases). CDR3 loop: CASRPTGSGNTIYF. Here the CDR3 DNA reads TGTGCCAGCAGGCCAACAGGCTCTGGAAACACCATATATTTT.